These T cell receptor beta chains were read from a single sample in a study of T-cell reconstitution after alpha-beta-depleted transplantation in children. Each CDR3 protein is one row after TCRdb ran MiXCR on the PCR reads. The sample includes hundreds of thousands of distinct CDR3 sequences, 10% to 15% of them seen just once. Here the sequenced sample was PBMCs, taken before TCRalphabeta/CD19-depleted stem cell transplant. All receptors come from a girl aged 2-10 years with congenital amegakaryocytic thrombocytopenia, due to receive a stem cell transplant. Each CDR3 is given with its conserved first and last residue. D genes are given only for firm matches. The size field is filled for only some rows; it gives once, few, many or a size class.

size,J,D,V,DNA,CDR3
.,TRBJ1-2,TRBD1,TRBV30,TGTGCCTGGAGGGCCGAGGACAGGGAGCTCTATGGCTACACCTTC,CAWRAEDRELYGYTF
.,TRBJ2-1,.,TRBV20-1,TGCAGTAGGGGGGAGGGCCGGGGTGAGCAGTTCTTC,CSRGEGRGEQFF
.,TRBJ2-2,.,TRBV4-1,TGCGCCAGCAGCCCCAGACACAGATCCGGGGAGCTGTTTTTT,CASSPRHRSGELFF
once,TRBJ2-7,TRBD2,TRBV20-1,TGCTGTGCTGGGGGACTATCAGCCTACGAGCAGTACTTC,CCAGGLSAYEQYF
many,TRBJ1-1,.,TRBV12-3/TRBV12-4,TGTGCCAGCAGTTTTACCCCGGACACATGGTCAGTGAACACTGAAGCTTTCTTT,CASSFTPDTWSVNTEAFF
many,TRBJ1-5,.,TRBV12-3/TRBV12-4,TGTGCCAGCAGTTTGGTAGGGGGAGGCCAGCCCCAGCATTTT,CASSLVGGGQPQHF
.,TRBJ2-7,.,TRBV7-6,TGTGCCAGCAGCTTAGGGAAGGCCCGCGGCGGCTACGAGCAGTACTTC,CASSLGKARGGYEQYF
.,TRBJ1-5,.,TRBV11-1,TGTGCCAGCAGCTTAGCCGCTCCAGATAGCCGCAATCAGCCCCAGCATTTT,CASSLAAPDSRNQPQHF
.,TRBJ2-7,TRBD2,TRBV5-1,TGCGCCAGCAGCTCAATGACTAGCGGGAGGTCTCGCGAGCAGTACTTC,CASSSMTSGRSREQYF
.,TRBJ2-3,.,TRBV7-2,TGTGCCAGCAGCTGGCAGGAGGGCCAAGCTACGCAGTATTTT,CASSWQEGQATQYF
many,TRBJ1-2,TRBD1,TRBV4-1,TGCGCCAGCAGCCCCCAAACGACAGGGGCTTATGGCTACACCTTC,CASSPQTTGAYGYTF
few,TRBJ2-3,TRBD2,TRBV5-1,TGCGCCAGCAGGTGGGAGGGCCGTGGAGATACGCAGTATTTT,CASRWEGRGDTQYF
.,TRBJ2-2,.,TRBV11-1,TGTGCCAGCAGCTTATCGGCAGCGAAGCTTTCGGGGGACACCGGGGAGCTGTTTTTT,CASSLSAAKLSGDTGELFF
once,TRBJ2-7,TRBD2,TRBV12-3/TRBV12-4,TGTGCCAGCAGCCACCTTCTAGCGGGAGCATTACCCTACGAGCAGTACTTC,CASSHLLAGALPYEQYF
.,TRBJ2-1,TRBD1,TRBV15,TGTGCCACCAGCAAGGGACAGCTAGACTACAATGAGCAGTTCTTC,CATSKGQLDYNEQFF
many,TRBJ2-3,.,TRBV29-1,TGCAGCGGTGAAATGGGTGTTGGGGATACGCAGTATTTT,CSGEMGVGDTQYF
many,TRBJ2-7,.,TRBV20-1,TGCAGTGCTAGTAGGGGGGCAAGTTTGAATATTCAGTACTTC,CSASRGASLNIQYF
many,TRBJ2-5,TRBD2,TRBV7-9,TGTGCCAGCAGCTTATTCGGCGGGAGCCAAGAGACCCAGTACTTC,CASSLFGGSQETQYF
many,TRBJ2-1,TRBD2,TRBV5-1,TGCGCCAGCAGCCGACCGGGGGGTGAGCAGTTCTTC,CASSRPGGEQFF
.,TRBJ2-3,.,TRBV4-1,TGCGCCAGCAGCCAGGTACCCCTCGACAGCTCGTTTTTT,CASSQVPLDSSFF
.,TRBJ2-3,TRBD2,TRBV28,TGTGCCAGCAGTTTACCCCGGACTAGCGGGACAACCTTT,CASSLPRTSGTTF
few,TRBJ2-1,.,TRBV5-1,TGCGCCAGCAGCCAAATGGGGGTGACCTCCTACAATGAGCAGTTCTTC,CASSQMGVTSYNEQFF
many,TRBJ2-7,.,TRBV4-1,TGCGCCAGCAGCCAGTTGTTTAGCTACGAGCAGTACTTC,CASSQLFSYEQYF
few,TRBJ1-3,.,TRBV6-1,TGTGCCAGCAGACGGGACATACAAGGTGGAAACACCATATATTTT,CASRRDIQGGNTIYF
.,TRBJ2-5,.,TRBV7-2,TGTGCCAGCAGCTTAGAGGTGGGAGGAGAGACCCAGTACTTC,CASSLEVGGETQYF
few,TRBJ2-1,.,TRBV7-9,TGTGCCAGCAGCGTCTGGGGAGTCCCCATGTTGGATGAGCAGTTCTTC,CASSVWGVPMLDEQFF
few,TRBJ1-5,.,TRBV2,TGTGCCAGCAGTGAGGATTGGGATCAGCCCCAGCATTTT,CASSEDWDQPQHF